This T cell receptor (beta chain) stems from a study of blood T cell repertoires in COVID-19. Germline CDR1 and CDR2: LNHDA and SQIVND (reference sequence). V was pared by 5 bases and J by 7 bases, with 5 bases of the junction left unmatched. The CDR3 extends over 13 amino acids. This clone appeared a few times. Using immunoSEQ multiplex PCR, the repertoire was profiled, and TCRdb retains in-frame clones only, with some absent. The sample yields about 370,000 clones, around 91% seen once. Clinical history as reported by participants underpinned cohort assignment. Sample: PBMCs or T cells enriched from blood (not recorded which). This TCR derives from a man aged 18 to 30 who had recovered from COVID-19. This sequence joins TRBV19 and TRBJ1-5, with 7 bases identical to TRBD1. CDR3 sequence (DNA): TGTGCCAGTAGTCGATCACAGGGGCAGCCCCAGCATTTT. Translated: CASSRSQGQPQHF.